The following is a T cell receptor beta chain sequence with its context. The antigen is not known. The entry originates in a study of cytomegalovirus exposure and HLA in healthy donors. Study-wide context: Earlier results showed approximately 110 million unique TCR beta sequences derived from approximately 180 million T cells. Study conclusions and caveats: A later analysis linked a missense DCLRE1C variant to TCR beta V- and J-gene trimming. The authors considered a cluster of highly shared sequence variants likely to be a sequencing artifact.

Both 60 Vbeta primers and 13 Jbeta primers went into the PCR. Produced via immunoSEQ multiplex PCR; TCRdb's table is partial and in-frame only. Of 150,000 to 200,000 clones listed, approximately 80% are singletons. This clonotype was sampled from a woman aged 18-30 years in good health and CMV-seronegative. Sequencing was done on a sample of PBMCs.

The CDR3 nucleotides read TGTGCCAGCAGCTTGGACAGATCTAATGAAAAACTGTTTTTT. Translating it yields CASSLDRSNEKLFF. The V call is TRBV5-4, the J call TRBJ1-4; D not certain. Per the germline V gene, CDR1 is SGHNT and CDR2 is YYREEE (reference sequence). Trimming removed 0 bases from V and 3 bases from J, with 6 bases in between. This CDR3 is built from 14 residues.